These 16 T cell receptor beta chains came from one sample sequenced in a study of PD-1 blockade in mismatch repair-deficient tumors. Only in-frame clones appear in the TCRdb table, and some are missing; sequencing was by immunoSEQ multiplex PCR. This table has approximately 51,000 clones, around 85% appearing once. Material: peripheral blood, obtained about 4.5 months after starting pembrolizumab. These receptors all stem from an adult with mismatch repair-deficient cancer.

The chain combines TRBV6-5 with TRBJ2-5, with 7 bases fitting TRBD2. Unmatched junction bases numbered 10, after V lost 4 bases and J lost 2 bases. CDR3 length equals 16 residues. Germline loops: CDR1 MNHEY, CDR2 SVGAGI. CDR3 residues: CASSSGLGTGQETQYF. In DNA, the CDR3 is TGTGCCAGCAGTTCAGGACTAGGGACGGGGCAAGAGACCCAGTACTTC.

The chain recombines TRBV30 with TRBJ1-1; D remains ambiguous. This CDR3 has 12 residues. CDR1 GTSNPN and CDR2 SVGIG come from the germline V gene (reference sequence). V was clipped by 2 bases and J by 0 bases, with 4 bases between them. CDR3 sequence reads: CAWSSLNTEAFF. The CDR3, as DNA: TGTGCCTGGAGTAGCCTGAACACTGAAGCTTTCTTT.

V is TRBV5-1 and J is TRBJ2-1; TRBD2 aligns across 16 bases. Trimming cost V 0 bases and J 8 bases; bases outside gene matches: 11. The CDR3 totals 19 residues. CDR1 and CDR2 from the germline V gene are SGHRS and YFSETQ. The CDR3 nucleotides are TGCGCCAGCAGCTTGGAATCGTTGGGACTAGCGGGAGGGCTAGATGAGCAGTTCTTC. Translating it yields CASSLESLGLAGGLDEQFF.

The V gene is TRBV7-8, the J gene TRBJ1-1, with unresolved D. The CDR3 is made up of 14 amino acids. V was trimmed by 1 base and J by 2 bases, leaving 8 bases between them. Germline loops: CDR1 SGHVS, CDR2 FQNEAQ. The CDR3 loop reads CASSLGGPNTEAFF. CDR3 sequence (DNA): TGTGCCAGCAGCTTAGGGGGTCCCAACACTGAAGCTTTCTTT.

The chain links TRBV7-2 to TRBJ2-3; 13 nucleotides agree with TRBD2. CDR1 is SGHTA, CDR2 FQGNSA, per germline. The CDR3 runs to 19 residues. J gave up 2 bases and V 5 bases, and 13 bases lay outside the gene matches. The CDR3 region has the DNA TGTGCCAGCAGCCTGAACCTACGACTAGCGGGAGGACACACAGATACGCAGTATTTT. Encoded protein: CASSLNLRLAGGHTDTQYF.

V gene TRBV19 combines with J gene TRBJ2-3, with 7 nucleotides matching TRBD1. The V gene end was trimmed by 1 base and the J gene end by 1 base; junction bases not matched to a gene: 2. Germline V CDR1 and CDR2: LNHDA, SQIVND (reference sequence). This CDR3 region has 15 residues. This CDR3 is CASSIGDSRTDTQYF. CDR3 DNA sequence: TGTGCCAGTAGTATAGGGGACAGCCGCACAGATACGCAGTATTTT.

This chain joins TRBV13 and TRBJ1-2; D call uncertain. V was clipped by 1 base and J by 3 bases, with 12 bases between them. The CDR3 is 15 residues long. Germline V gene sequence: CDR1 PRHDT, CDR2 FYEKMQ (reference sequence). In nucleotides, the CDR3 is TGTGCCAGCAGCTTAGAAAGCACAGAGTACTATGGCTACACCTTC. Encoded protein: CASSLESTEYYGYTF.

The rearrangement links TRBV5-1 to TRBJ2-3, with 10 bases matching TRBD2. The germline V gene encodes CDR1 SGHRS and CDR2 YFSETQ. Trimming removed 6 bases from V and 5 bases from J; junction bases left unmatched: 9. This CDR3 is built from 15 residues. CDR3 sequence (DNA): TGCGCCAGCACCCCGAGCGGGAGGGCCGAAGATACGCAGTATTTT. Protein: CASTPSGRAEDTQYF.

The table lists this clone with a few counts. The V call is TRBV29-1, the J call TRBJ1-3; D is ambiguous. Germline CDR1 is SQVTM and CDR2 is ANQGSEA. CDR3 size: 13 residues. V was cut by 4 bases and J by 0 bases, with 7 bases left in between. The DNA of the CDR3 is TGCAGCGTTGCCTCCAGCTCTGGAAACACCATATATTTT. Translated: CSVASSSGNTIYF.

The rearrangement links TRBV5-6 to TRBJ1-5; 7 bases match TRBD1. This CDR3 has 16 amino acids. After removal of 4 bases from V and 0 bases from J, the junction contained 7 bases not matched to a gene. Germline CDR1 and CDR2: SGHDT and YYEEEE. In DNA form, the CDR3 reads TGTGCCAGCAGCCGCCGACAGGGATATAGCAATCAGCCCCAGCATTTT. The encoded protein is CASSRRQGYSNQPQHF.

The V and J genes are TRBV10-3 and TRBJ1-1; D is unresolved. CDR3 size: 14 residues. Germline V CDR1 and CDR2: ENHRY, SYGVKD. V shed 5 bases and J shed 0 bases, with 10 bases lying between them. The CDR3 protein is CAISTGELNTEAFF. In nucleotides, the CDR3 is TGTGCCATCAGTACCGGGGAACTGAACACTGAAGCTTTCTTT.

The rearrangement joins TRBV5-4 to TRBJ2-2; 7 bases map to TRBD1. The trim removed 1 base at V and 7 bases at J, leaving 7 bases unmatched. The V gene's germline CDR1 is SGHNT and CDR2 YYREEE (reference sequence). The CDR3 has 15 residues. The CDR3 bases are TGTGCCAGCAGCTTGATCCAACAGGGGATCGGGGAGCTGTTTTTT. It yields the protein CASSLIQQGIGELFF.

This clone was seen only a few times. The V gene is TRBV19, the J gene TRBJ2-7; TRBD2 aligns across 7 bases. CDR1 is LNHDA and CDR2 is SQIVND in the germline V gene (reference sequence). J lost 4 bases, V lost 5 bases, and 8 bases had no gene match. The CDR3 contains 14 residues. This CDR3 reads CASSARVGRYEQYF. The CDR3 DNA is TGTGCCAGTAGTGCCCGGGTCGGGAGGTACGAGCAGTACTTC.

The gene calls are TRBV11-2 and TRBJ2-5; a possible D gene is TRBD2 (5 bases). V shed 0 bases and J shed 1 base, with 9 bases lying between them. Germline CDR1 reads SGHAT; CDR2 reads FQNNGV. This CDR3 comprises 15 residues. In DNA form, the CDR3 reads TGTGCCAGCAGCTTAGACTACGGGATCCAAGAGACCCAGTACTTC. Its protein is CASSLDYGIQETQYF.

There are a few counts of this clone. The chain is built from TRBV27 and TRBJ2-5, with a possible D match to TRBD2 (5 bases). Germline loops: CDR1 MNHEY, CDR2 SMNVEV (reference sequence). The CDR3 length is 14 residues. V dropped 5 bases and J dropped 1 base, with 11 bases sitting between them. CDR3 nucleotides: TGTGCCAGCAGTCCCAGACTACCCCAAGAGACCCAGTACTTC. Amino acid sequence: CASSPRLPQETQYF.

The rearrangement joins TRBV7-3 to TRBJ2-3; D gene ambiguous. V was cut by 1 base and J by 6 bases, with 8 bases left in between. The germline V gene has CDR1 SGHTA and CDR2 FQGTGA. This CDR3 region has 13 residues. In DNA, the CDR3 is TGTGCCAGCAGCTTAAGGGTTTTCGATACGCAGTATTTT. Protein sequence: CASSLRVFDTQYF.